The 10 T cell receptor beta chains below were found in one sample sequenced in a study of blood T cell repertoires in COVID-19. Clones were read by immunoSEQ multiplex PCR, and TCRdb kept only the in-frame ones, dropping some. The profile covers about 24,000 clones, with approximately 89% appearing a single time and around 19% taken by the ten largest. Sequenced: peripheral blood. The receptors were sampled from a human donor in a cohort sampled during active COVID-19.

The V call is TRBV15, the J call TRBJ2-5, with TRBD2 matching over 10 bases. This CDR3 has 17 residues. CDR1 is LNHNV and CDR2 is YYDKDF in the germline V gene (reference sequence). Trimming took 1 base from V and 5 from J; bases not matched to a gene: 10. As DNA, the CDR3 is TGTGCCACCAGCAGAGGTCGCAGCGGGAGGGGAGGGGAGACCCAGTACTTC. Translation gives CATSRGRSGRGGETQYF.

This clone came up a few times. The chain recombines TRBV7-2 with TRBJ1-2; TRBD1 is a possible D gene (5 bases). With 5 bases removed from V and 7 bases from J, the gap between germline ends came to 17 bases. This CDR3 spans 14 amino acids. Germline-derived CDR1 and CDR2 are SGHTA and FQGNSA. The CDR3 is CASSVTGDLGGYTF. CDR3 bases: TGTGCCAGCAGCGTTACCGGGGACTTGGGTGGCTACACCTTC.

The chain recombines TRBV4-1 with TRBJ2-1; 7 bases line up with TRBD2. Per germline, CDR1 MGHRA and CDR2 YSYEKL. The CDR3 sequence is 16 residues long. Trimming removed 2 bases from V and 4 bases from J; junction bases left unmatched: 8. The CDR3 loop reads CASSQNPAGNYNEQFF. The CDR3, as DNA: TGCGCCAGCAGCCAAAACCCAGCGGGGAATTACAATGAGCAGTTCTTC.

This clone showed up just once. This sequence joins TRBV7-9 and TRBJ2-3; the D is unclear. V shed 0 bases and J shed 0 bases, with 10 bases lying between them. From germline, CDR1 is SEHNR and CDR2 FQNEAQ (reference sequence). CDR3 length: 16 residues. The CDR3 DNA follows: TGTGCCAGCAGCTTAGCGGGCCGGATGAGCACAGATACGCAGTATTTT. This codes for CASSLAGRMSTDTQYF. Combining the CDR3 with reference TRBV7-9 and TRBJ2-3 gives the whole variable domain DTGVSQNPRHKITKRGQNVTFRCDPISEHNRLYWYRQTLGQGPEFLTYFQNEAQLEKSRLLSDRFSAERPKGSFSTLEIQRTEQGDSAMYLCASSLAGRMSTDTQYFGPGTRLTVL.

The CDR3 DNA sequence: TGTGCCAGCAGTTACTTATTCAGGGGGCGGTACGAGCAGTACTTC. It encodes CASSYLFRGRYEQYF. V usage is TRBV6-5 and J usage is TRBJ2-7; 8 bases agree with TRBD1. Looked up from germline, CDR1 is MNHEY and CDR2 is SVGAGI. The CDR3 covers 15 residues. J was trimmed by 4 bases and V by 1 base; bases with no gene match: 6.

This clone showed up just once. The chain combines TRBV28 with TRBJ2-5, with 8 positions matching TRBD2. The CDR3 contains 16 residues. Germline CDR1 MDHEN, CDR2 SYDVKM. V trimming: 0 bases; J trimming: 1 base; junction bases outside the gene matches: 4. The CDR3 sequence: CASSLWGTRAQETQYF. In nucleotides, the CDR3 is TGTGCCAGCAGTTTATGGGGGACTAGGGCCCAAGAGACCCAGTACTTC.

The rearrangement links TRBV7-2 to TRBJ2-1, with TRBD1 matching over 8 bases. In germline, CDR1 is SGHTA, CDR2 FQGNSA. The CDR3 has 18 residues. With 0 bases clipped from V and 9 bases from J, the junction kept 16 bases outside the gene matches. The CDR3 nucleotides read TGTGCCAGCAGCTTAGCGGGGAGGACAGGGAGAAGGTTGGGTGAGCAGTTCTTC. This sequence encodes CASSLAGRTGRRLGEQFF.

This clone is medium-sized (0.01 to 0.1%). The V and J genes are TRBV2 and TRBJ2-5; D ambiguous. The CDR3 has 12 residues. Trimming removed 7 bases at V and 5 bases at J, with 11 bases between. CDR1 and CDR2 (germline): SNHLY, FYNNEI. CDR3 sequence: CASTKAPETQYF. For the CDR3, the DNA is TGTGCCAGCACGAAAGCACCGGAGACCCAGTACTTC.

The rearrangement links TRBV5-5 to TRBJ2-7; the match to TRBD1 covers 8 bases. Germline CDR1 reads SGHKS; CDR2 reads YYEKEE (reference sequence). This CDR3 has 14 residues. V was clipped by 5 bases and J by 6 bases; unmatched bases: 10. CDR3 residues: CASRIGTGLGEQYF. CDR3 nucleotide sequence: TGTGCCAGCAGGATCGGGACAGGTTTAGGCGAGCAGTACTTC.

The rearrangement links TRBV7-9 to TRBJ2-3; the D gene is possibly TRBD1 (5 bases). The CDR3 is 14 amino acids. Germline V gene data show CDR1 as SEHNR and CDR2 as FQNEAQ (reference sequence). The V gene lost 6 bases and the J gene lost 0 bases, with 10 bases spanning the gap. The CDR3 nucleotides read TGTGCCAGCAGTGTGGGGCCCAGCACAGATACGCAGTATTTT. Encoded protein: CASSVGPSTDTQYF.